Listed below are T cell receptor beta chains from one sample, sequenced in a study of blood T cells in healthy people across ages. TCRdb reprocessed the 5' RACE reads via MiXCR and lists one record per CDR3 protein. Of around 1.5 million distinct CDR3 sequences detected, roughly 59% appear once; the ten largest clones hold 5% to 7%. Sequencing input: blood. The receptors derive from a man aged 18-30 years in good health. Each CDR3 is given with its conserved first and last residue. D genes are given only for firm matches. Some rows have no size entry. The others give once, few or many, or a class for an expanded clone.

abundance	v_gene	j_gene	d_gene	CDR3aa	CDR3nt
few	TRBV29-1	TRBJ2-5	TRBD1	CSVEGTGGKTQYF	TGCAGCGTTGAAGGGACAGGGGGAAAGACCCAGTACTTC
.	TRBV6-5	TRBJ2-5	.	CASSYPSSGQETQYF	TGTGCCAGCAGTTATCCTAGTAGCGGACAAGAGACCCAGTACTTC
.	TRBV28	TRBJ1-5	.	CASSSISGSNQPQHF	TGTGCCAGCAGCTCGATTAGCGGCAGCAATCAGCCCCAGCATTTT
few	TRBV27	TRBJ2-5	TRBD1	CASSTQGFLETQYF	TGTGCCAGCAGTACACAGGGGTTTTTAGAGACCCAGTACTTC
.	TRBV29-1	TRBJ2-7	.	CSADLYNEQYF	TGCAGCGCTGACCTCTACAATGAGCAGTACTTC
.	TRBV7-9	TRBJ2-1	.	CASSLTKAGSNEQFF	TGTGCCAGCAGCTTAACGAAGGCAGGGAGCAATGAGCAGTTCTTC
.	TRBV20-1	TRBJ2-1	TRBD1	CSAQGELYNEQFF	TGCAGTGCTCAGGGGGAGCTCTACAATGAGCAGTTCTTC
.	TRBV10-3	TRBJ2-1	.	CAISETRDNEQFF	TGTGCCATCAGTGAAACCAGAGACAATGAGCAGTTCTTC
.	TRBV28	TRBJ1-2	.	CASSLFKEWKGYGYTF	TGTGCCAGCAGTTTATTTAAGGAGTGGAAGGGCTATGGCTACACCTTC
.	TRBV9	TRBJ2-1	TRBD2	CASSIDTLAGGREQFF	TGTGCCAGCAGCATCGATACACTAGCGGGGGGGCGCGAGCAGTTCTTC
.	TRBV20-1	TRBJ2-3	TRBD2	CSARSSGGAVDMQYF	TGCAGTGCTAGATCTAGCGGGGGCGCTGTAGATATGCAGTATTTT
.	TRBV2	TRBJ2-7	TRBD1	CASSARTGVASYEQYF	TGTGCCAGCAGCGCCAGGACAGGGGTCGCCTCCTACGAGCAGTACTTC
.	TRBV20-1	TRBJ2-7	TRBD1	CSAEDRGNEQYF	TGCAGTGCTGAGGACAGGGGTAACGAGCAGTACTTC
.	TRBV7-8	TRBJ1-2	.	CASSPTRTNYGYTF	TGTGCCAGCAGCCCTACCCGAACTAACTATGGCTACACCTTC
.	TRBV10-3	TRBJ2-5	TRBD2	CAIIPRAGGDQETQYF	TGTGCCATCATCCCACGGGCGGGGGGGGACCAAGAGACCCAGTACTTC